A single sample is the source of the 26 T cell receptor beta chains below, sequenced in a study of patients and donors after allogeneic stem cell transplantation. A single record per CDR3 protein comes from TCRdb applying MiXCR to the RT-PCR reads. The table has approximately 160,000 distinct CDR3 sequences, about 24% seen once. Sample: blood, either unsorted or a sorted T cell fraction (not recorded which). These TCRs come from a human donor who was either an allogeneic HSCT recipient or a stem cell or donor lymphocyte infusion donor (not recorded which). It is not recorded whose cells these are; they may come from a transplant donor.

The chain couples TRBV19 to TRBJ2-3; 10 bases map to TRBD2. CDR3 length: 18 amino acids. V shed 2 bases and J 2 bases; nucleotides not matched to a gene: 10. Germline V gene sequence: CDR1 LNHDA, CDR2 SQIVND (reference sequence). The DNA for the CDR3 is TGTGCCAGTAGTATATTGCTCCGGACTAGCGGTGACACAGATACGCAGTATTTT. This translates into CASSILLRTSGDTDTQYF.

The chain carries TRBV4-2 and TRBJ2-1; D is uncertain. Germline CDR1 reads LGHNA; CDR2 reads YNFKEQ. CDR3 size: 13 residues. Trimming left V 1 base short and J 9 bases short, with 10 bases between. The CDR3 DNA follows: TGTGCCAGCAGCCAAGTGTCCTCCCTTGAGCAGTTCTTC. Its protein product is CASSQVSSLEQFF.

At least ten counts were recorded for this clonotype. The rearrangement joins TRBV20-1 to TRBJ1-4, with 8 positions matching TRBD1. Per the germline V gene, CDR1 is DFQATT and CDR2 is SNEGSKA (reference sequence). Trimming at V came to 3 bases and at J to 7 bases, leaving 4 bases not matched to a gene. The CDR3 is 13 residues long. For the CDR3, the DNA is TGCAGTGCTAGGTCAACAGGGGGTGAAAAACTGTTTTTT. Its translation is CSARSTGGEKLFF.

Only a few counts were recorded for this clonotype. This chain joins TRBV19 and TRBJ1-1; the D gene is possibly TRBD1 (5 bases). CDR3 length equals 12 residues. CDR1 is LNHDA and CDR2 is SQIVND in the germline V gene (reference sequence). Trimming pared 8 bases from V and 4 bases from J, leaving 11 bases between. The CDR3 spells CASFSRGTEAFF. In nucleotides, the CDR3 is TGTGCCAGTTTTTCGAGGGGCACTGAAGCTTTCTTT.

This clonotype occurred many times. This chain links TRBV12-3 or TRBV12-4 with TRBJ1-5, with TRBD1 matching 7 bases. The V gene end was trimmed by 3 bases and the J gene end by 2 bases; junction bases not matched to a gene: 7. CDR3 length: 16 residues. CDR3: CASSLGQPGGNQPQHF. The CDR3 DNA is TGTGCCAGCAGTTTGGGACAGCCCGGTGGCAATCAGCCCCAGCATTTT.

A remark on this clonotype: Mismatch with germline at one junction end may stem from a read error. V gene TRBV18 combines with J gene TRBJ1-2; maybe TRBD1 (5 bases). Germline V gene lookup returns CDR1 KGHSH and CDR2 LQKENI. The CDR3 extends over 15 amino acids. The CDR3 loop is CASQSWGVTHYGYTF. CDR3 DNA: TGTGCCAGCCAATCCTGGGGGGTTACCCACTACGGCTACACCTTC.

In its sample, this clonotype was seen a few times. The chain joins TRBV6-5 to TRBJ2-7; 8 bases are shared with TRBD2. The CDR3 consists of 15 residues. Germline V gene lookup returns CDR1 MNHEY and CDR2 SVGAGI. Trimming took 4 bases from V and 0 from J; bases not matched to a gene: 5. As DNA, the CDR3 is TGTGCCAGCAGTTTACTAGCGGTAGTCTCCTACGAGCAGTACTTC. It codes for CASSLLAVVSYEQYF.

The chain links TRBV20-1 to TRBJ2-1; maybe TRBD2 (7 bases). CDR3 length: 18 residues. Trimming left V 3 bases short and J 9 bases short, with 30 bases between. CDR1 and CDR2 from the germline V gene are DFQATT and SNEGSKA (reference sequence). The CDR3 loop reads CSASPAWSGVYQGGEQFF. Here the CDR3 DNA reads TGCAGTGCTAGTCCCGCCTGGAGCGGGGTTTACCAAGGGGGTGAGCAGTTCTTC.

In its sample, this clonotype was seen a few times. The DNA for the CDR3 is TGTGCCAGCAGCTCGACCCGACAGTACGTCTATGGCTACACCTTC. As protein: CASSSTRQYVYGYTF. The chain couples TRBV7-9 to TRBJ1-2, with D perhaps matching TRBD1 (5 bases). The ends were cut back, 4 bases at V and 4 bases at J, with 16 bases in the middle. This CDR3 contains 15 residues. CDR1 and CDR2 (germline): SEHNR, FQNEAQ (reference sequence).

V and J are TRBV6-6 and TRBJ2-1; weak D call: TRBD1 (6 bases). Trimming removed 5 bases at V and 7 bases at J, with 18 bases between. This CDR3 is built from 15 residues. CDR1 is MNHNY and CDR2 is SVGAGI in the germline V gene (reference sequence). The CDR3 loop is CASSQPSGARNEQFF. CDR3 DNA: TGTGCCAGCAGTCAACCGTCAGGGGCCCGGAATGAGCAGTTCTTC.

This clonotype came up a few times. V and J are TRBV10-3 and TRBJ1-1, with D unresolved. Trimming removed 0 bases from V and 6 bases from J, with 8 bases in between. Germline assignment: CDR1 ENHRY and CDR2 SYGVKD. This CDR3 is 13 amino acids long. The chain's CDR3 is CAISESGRAEAFF. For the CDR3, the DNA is TGTGCCATCAGTGAGTCAGGGAGGGCTGAAGCTTTCTTT.

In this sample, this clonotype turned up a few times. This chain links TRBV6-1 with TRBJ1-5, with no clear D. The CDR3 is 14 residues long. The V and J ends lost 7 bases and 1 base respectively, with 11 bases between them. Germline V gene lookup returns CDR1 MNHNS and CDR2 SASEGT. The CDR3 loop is CASTEVGSNQPQHF. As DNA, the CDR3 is TGTGCCAGCACTGAGGTGGGAAGCAATCAGCCCCAGCATTTT.

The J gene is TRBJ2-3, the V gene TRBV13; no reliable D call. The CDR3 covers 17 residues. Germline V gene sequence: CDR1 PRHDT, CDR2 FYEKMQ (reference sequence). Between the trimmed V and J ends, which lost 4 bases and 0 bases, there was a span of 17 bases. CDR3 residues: CASSYPIRFSSTDTQYF. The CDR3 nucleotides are TGTGCCAGCAGCTACCCCATCAGGTTCTCTAGCACAGATACGCAGTATTTT.

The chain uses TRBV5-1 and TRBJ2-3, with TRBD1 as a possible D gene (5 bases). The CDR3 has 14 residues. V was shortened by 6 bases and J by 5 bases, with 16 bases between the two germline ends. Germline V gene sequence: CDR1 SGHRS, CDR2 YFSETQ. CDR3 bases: TGCGCCAGCAAATGGGGCACGGGCGGAGATACGCAGTATTTT. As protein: CASKWGTGGDTQYF.

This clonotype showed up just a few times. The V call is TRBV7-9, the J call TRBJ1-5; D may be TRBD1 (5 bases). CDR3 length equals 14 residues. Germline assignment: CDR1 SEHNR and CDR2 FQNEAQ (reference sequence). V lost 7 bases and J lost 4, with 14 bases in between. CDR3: CASMGEGGNQPQHF. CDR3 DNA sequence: TGTGCCAGCATGGGGGAAGGCGGGAATCAGCCCCAGCATTTT.

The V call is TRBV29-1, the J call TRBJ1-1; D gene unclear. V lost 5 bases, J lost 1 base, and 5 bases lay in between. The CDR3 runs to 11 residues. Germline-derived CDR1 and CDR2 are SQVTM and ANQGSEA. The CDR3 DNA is TGCAGCGTTCATGGGAACACTGAAGCTTTCTTT. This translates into CSVHGNTEAFF. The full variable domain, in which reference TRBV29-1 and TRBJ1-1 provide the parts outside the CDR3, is SAVISQKPSRDICQRGTSLTIQCQVDSQVTMMFWYRQQPGQSLTLIATANQGSEATYESGFVIDKFPISRPNLTFSTLTVSNMSPEDSSIYLCSVHGNTEAFFGQGTRLTVV.

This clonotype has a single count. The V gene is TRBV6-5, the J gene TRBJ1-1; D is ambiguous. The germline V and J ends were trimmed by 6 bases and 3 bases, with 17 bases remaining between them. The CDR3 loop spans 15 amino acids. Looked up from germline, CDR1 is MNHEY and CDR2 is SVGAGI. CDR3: CASSSGGPGDTEAFF. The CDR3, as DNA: TGTGCCAGCAGCTCCGGCGGGCCTGGGGACACTGAAGCTTTCTTT.

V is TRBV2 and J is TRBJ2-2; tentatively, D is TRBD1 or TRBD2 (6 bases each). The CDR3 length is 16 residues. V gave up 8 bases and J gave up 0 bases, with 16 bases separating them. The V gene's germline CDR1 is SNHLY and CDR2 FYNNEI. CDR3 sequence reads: CASLLGGIPNTGELFF. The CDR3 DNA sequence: TGTGCCAGCCTCCTAGGGGGGATCCCGAACACCGGGGAGCTGTTTTTT. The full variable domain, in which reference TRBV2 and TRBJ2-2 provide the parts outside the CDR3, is EPEVTQTPSHQVTQMGQEVILRCVPISNHLYFYWYRQILGQKVEFLVSFYNNEISEKSEIFDDQFSVERPDGSNFTLKIRSTKLEDSAMYFCASLLGGIPNTGELFFGEGSRLTVL.

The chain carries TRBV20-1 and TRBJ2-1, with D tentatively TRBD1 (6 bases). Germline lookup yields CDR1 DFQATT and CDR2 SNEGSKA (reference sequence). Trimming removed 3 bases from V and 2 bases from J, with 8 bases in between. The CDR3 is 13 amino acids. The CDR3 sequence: CSARGATYNEQFF. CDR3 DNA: TGCAGTGCTAGGGGGGCCACCTACAATGAGCAGTTCTTC.

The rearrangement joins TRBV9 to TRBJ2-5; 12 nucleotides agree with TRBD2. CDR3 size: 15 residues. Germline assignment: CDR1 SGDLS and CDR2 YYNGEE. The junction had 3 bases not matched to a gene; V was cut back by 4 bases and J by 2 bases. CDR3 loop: CASSKLAGGQETQYF. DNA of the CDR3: TGTGCCAGCAGCAAACTAGCGGGGGGACAAGAGACCCAGTACTTC. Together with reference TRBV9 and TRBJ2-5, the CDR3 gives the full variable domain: DSGVTQTPKHLITATGQRVTLRCSPRSGDLSVYWYQQSLDQGLQFLIQYYNGEERAKGNILERFSAQQFPDLHSELNLSSLELGDSALYFCASSKLAGGQETQYFGPGTRLLVL.

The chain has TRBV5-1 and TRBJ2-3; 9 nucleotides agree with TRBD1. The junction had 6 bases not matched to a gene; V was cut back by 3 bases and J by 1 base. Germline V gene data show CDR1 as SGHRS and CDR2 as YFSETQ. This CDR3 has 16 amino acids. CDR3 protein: CASSSTGGEGTDTQYF. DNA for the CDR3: TGCGCCAGCAGCTCAACAGGGGGCGAGGGCACAGATACGCAGTATTTT. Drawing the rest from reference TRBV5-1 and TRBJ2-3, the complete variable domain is KAGVTQTPRYLIKTRGQQVTLSCSPISGHRSVSWYQQTPGQGLQFLFEYFSETQRNKGNFPGRFSGRQFSNSRSEMNVSTLELGDSALYLCASSSTGGEGTDTQYFGPGTRLTVL.

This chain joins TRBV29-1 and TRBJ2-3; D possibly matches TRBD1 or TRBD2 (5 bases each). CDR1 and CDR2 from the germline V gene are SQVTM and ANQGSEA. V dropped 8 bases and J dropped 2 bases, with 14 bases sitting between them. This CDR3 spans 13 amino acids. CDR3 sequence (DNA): TGCAGCCTGTCGACAGACTACACAGATACGCAGTATTTT. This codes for CSLSTDYTDTQYF.

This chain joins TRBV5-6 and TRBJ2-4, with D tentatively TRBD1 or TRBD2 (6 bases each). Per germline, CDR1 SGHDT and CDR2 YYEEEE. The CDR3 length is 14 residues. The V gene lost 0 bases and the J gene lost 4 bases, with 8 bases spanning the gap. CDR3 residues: CASSLEGGKNIQYF. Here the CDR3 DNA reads TGTGCCAGCAGCTTGGAGGGGGGAAAAAACATTCAGTACTTC.

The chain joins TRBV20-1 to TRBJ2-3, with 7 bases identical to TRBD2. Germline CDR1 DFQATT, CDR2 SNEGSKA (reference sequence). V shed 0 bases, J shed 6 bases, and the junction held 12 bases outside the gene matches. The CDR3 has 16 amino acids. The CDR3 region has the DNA TGCAGTGCTAGAGATGGGGGAGCTAGCGGCCCGGATACGCAGTATTTT. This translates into CSARDGGASGPDTQYF.

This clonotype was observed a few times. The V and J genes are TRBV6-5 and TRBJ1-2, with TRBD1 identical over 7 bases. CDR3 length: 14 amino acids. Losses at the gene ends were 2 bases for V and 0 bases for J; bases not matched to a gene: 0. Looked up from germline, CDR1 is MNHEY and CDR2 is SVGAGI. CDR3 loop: CASSYDRANYGYTF. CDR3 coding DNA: TGTGCCAGCAGTTACGACAGGGCTAACTATGGCTACACCTTC.

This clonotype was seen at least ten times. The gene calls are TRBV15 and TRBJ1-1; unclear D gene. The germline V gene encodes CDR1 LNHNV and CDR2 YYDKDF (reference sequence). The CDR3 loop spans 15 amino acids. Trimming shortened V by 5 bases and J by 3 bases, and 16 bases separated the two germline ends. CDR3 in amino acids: CATSAPPAGHTEAFF. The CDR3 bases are TGTGCCACCAGCGCCCCCCCTGCGGGTCACACTGAAGCTTTCTTT.